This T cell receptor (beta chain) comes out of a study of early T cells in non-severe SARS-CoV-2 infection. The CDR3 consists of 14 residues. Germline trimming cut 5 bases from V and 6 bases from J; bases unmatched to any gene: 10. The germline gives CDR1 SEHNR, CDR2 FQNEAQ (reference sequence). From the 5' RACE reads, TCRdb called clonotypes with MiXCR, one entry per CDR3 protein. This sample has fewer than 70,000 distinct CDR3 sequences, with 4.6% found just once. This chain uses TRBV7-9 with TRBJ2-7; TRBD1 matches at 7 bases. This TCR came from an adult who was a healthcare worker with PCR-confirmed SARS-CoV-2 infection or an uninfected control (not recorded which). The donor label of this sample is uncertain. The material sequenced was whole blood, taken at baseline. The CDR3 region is CASSGQGQLTEQYF. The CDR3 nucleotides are TGTGCCAGCAGCGGCCAGGGACAGTTAACCGAGCAGTACTTC. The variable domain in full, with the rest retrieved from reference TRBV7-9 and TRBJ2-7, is DTGVSQNPRHKITKRGQNVTFRCDPISEHNRLYWYRQTLGQGPEFLTYFQNEAQLEKSRLLSDRFSAERPKGSFSTLEIQRTEQGDSAMYLCASSGQGQLTEQYFGPGTRLTVT.